These T cell receptor beta chains were read from a single sample in a study of beta chain features in type 1 diabetes. The data were produced by immunoSEQ multiplex PCR, yet TCRdb's version contains in-frame clones alone and is incomplete. The table records around 430,000 clones, 30% of them present only once. The sample was naive CD4+ T cells from blood. The receptor set was obtained from a man between 18 and 35 years old in good health. The CDR3 runs from the conserved cysteine through the conserved F or W. A D gene is named only where the DNA matches it firmly. The size entry is marked missing in some rows and otherwise reads once, few, many or a size class.

J gene,CDR3 length,D gene,clone size,V gene,CDR3 DNA,CDR3 protein
TRBJ2-1,14,TRBD2,-,TRBV7-9,TGTGCCAGCAGCTTAACTAGCGTACACAATGAGCAGTTCTTC,CASSLTSVHNEQFF
TRBJ2-2,12,-,-,TRBV13,TGTGCCAGCAGCTTACAGGCCGGGGAGCTGTTTTTT,CASSLQAGELFF
TRBJ2-5,13,-,-,TRBV7-2,TGTGCCAGCAGTTTAGCCCAGGCAGAGACCCAGTACTTC,CASSLAQAETQYF
TRBJ1-1,15,-,-,TRBV4-3,TGCGCCAGCAGCCAAGAGGGGAGGGGGTTCGATGAAGCTTTCTTT,CASSQEGRGFDEAFF
TRBJ2-3,15,TRBD1,-,TRBV28,TGTGCCAGCAGCGGACCGGGACAGAGCACAGATACGCAGTATTTT,CASSGPGQSTDTQYF
TRBJ2-5,12,-,once,TRBV5-1,TGCGCCAGCAGCTTGGTGGCGGAGACCCAGTACTTC,CASSLVAETQYF
TRBJ1-1,15,-,-,TRBV11-1,TGTGCCAGCAGCAGAATCGTCGGGCTGAACACTGAAGCTTTCTTT,CASSRIVGLNTEAFF
TRBJ2-7,15,TRBD2,-,TRBV5-4,TGTGCCAGCAGCTTGGGACTAGCGGGAGGGTACGAGCAGTACTTC,CASSLGLAGGYEQYF
TRBJ2-3,13,TRBD2,few,TRBV30,TGTGCCGGGGTAGCGGGAGGTCCAGATACGCAGTATTTT,CAGVAGGPDTQYF
TRBJ2-5,15,-,few,TRBV5-1,TGCGCCACCGCACGCGGCGCGGAGGGCCAAGAGACCCAGTACTTC,CATARGAEGQETQYF
TRBJ2-3,15,-,-,TRBV7-9,TGTGCCAGCAGCTTAGCGCTTCCAGACACAGATACGCAGTATTTT,CASSLALPDTDTQYF
TRBJ2-1,14,TRBD2,-,TRBV29-1,TGCAGCGTGGAGACTAGCGGGAGGGCCAATGAGCAGTTCTTC,CSVETSGRANEQFF
TRBJ2-2,17,-,-,TRBV9,TGTGCCAGCAGCGCCTACCCGGACGGAAAGAACACCGGGGAGCTGTTTTTT,CASSAYPDGKNTGELFF
TRBJ2-1,15,TRBD2,-,TRBV7-2,TGTGCCAGCAGCTTTGGACTAGCGGAATACAATGAGCAGTTCTTC,CASSFGLAEYNEQFF
TRBJ1-5,13,-,once,TRBV6-1,TGTGCCAGCAGTGCTCAGGTCGACCAGCCCCAGCATTTT,CASSAQVDQPQHF
TRBJ1-1,14,-,few,TRBV29-1,TGCAGCGTTGACGGGGCGGGAATGAACACTGAAGCTTTCTTT,CSVDGAGMNTEAFF
TRBJ1-2,12,-,-,TRBV29-1,TGCAGCGAAGTAAGCCGGGACGGCCCTCACACCTTC,CSEVSRDGPHTF
TRBJ2-1,13,-,few,TRBV5-4,TGTGCCAGCAGCTTGACCGGGGTTAGTGAGCAGTTCTTC,CASSLTGVSEQFF
TRBJ2-5,13,-,-,TRBV7-2,TGTGCCAGCAGCTTCAAGATGGGGGAGACCCAGTACTTC,CASSFKMGETQYF